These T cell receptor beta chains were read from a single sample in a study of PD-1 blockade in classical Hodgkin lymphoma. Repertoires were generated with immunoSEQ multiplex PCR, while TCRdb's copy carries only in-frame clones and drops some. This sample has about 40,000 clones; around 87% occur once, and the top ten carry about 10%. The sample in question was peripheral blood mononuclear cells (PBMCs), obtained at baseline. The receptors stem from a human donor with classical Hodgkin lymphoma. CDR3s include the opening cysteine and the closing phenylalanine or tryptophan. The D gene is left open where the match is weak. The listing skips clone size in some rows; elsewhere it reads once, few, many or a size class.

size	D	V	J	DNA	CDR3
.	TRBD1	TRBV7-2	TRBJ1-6	TGTGCCAGCAGCTTAAACAGGGGGAGGTCACCCCTCCACTTT	CASSLNRGRSPLHF
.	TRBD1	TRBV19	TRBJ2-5	TGTGCCAGTAGTAGGGACAGGGAAGAGACCCAGTACTTC	CASSRDREETQYF
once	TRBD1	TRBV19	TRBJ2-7	TGTGCCAGTAGTATAGAACCACAGGGGAACTCCTACGAGCAGTACTTC	CASSIEPQGNSYEQYF
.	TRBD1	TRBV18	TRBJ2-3	TGTGCCAGCTCACCACCTGGGACAGGGGGAGATACGCAGTATTTT	CASSPPGTGGDTQYF
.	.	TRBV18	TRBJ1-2	TGTGCCAGCTCACCGGTCCCAAGAAACGGCTACACCTTC	CASSPVPRNGYTF
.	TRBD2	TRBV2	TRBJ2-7	TGTGCCAGCAGCCCTACTAGCGGGAGGGTCTACGAGCAGTACTTC	CASSPTSGRVYEQYF
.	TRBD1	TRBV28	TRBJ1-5	TGTGCCAGCAGTTTGTGGCCGGGACAGGGGCTAAATCAGCCCCAGCATTTT	CASSLWPGQGLNQPQHF
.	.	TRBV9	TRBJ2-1	TGTGCCAGCAGCGTAGTAGGTGGGAGCAATGAGCAGTTCTTC	CASSVVGGSNEQFF
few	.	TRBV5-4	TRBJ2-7	TGTGCCAGCAGCATAGGGACTGGGCCTGGCGAGCAGTACTTC	CASSIGTGPGEQYF
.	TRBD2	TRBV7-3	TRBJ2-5	TGTGCCAGCAGCCCCCAAGGGACTAGACAAGAGACCCAGTACTTC	CASSPQGTRQETQYF